Listed below are T cell receptor beta chains from one sample, sequenced in a study of shared clonotypes between healthy human individuals. Repertoires were generated with immunoSEQ multiplex PCR, while TCRdb's copy carries only in-frame clones and drops some. This sample carries approximately 940,000 clones, approximately 76% of them seen once, and the ten largest clones take approximately 1.5%. The sample comprised memory CD4+ T cells sorted from blood. The receptors here all came from a man aged 18 to 30 in good health. The CDR3 runs from the conserved cysteine through the conserved F or W. Fields, in order: CDR3 length, V gene, clone size, J gene, D gene, CDR3 DNA, CDR3 protein. A D gene is named only where the DNA matches it firmly. A row's size may be missing; if present it is once, few, many or a size class.

>15|TRBV2|NA|TRBJ1-6|NA
TGTGCCAGCAGGATTTCCAGCTCCTATAATTCACCCCTCCACTTT
CASRISSSYNSPLHF
>15|TRBV30|NA|TRBJ2-1|TRBD2
TGTGCCTGGAGTGTACGCGGGAGTTCCTACAATGAGCAGTTCTTC
CAWSVRGSSYNEQFF
>14|TRBV27|NA|TRBJ1-2|NA
TGTGCCAGTAGGTACGGGGAAACTAACTATGGCTACACCTTC
CASRYGETNYGYTF
>14|TRBV11-1|few|TRBJ2-7|TRBD1
TGTGCCAGCAGGCTGGGGACAGCGGTGAGCGAGCAGTACTTC
CASRLGTAVSEQYF
>15|TRBV7-9|NA|TRBJ1-1|NA
TGTGCCAGCAGCTTAGACGACAGGCCGAACACTGAAGCTTTCTTT
CASSLDDRPNTEAFF
>13|TRBV19|NA|TRBJ1-1|NA
TGTGCCAGTAGTATCAACGGGGACACTGAAGCTTTCTTT
CASSINGDTEAFF
>14|TRBV30|NA|TRBJ1-5|TRBD1
TGTGCCTGGAGCGGGACAGGGCGATATCAGCCCCAGCATTTT
CAWSGTGRYQPQHF
>14|TRBV14|NA|TRBJ1-2|NA
TGTGCCAGCAGCCAAGATGAGGGGAACTATGGCTACACCTTC
CASSQDEGNYGYTF
>14|TRBV2|NA|TRBJ1-1|NA
TGTGCCAGCAGTGAATCAGAGGGTTTAACTGAAGCTTTCTTT
CASSESEGLTEAFF
>15|TRBV10-3|few|TRBJ1-2|NA
TGTGCCATCAGTGAGTCCGGCACGACAAACTATGGCTACACCTTC
CAISESGTTNYGYTF
>13|TRBV30|few|TRBJ1-5|TRBD1
TGTGCCTGGAGAGGACAGGGGGGTCAGCCCCAGCATTTT
CAWRGQGGQPQHF
>12|TRBV2|NA|TRBJ2-3|NA
TGTGCCAGCAGAGCCTACACAGATACGCAGTATTTT
CASRAYTDTQYF
>14|TRBV6-5|NA|TRBJ2-3|TRBD2
TGTGCCAGCAGTCCCGGACTAGCGGGAGGTACGCAGTATTTT
CASSPGLAGGTQYF
>14|TRBV5-1|once|TRBJ1-1|NA
TGCGCCAGCAAACCGGAGGGGACCAACACTGAAGCTTTCTTT
CASKPEGTNTEAFF
>12|TRBV29-1|NA|TRBJ2-7|TRBD2
TGCAGCGGAGTAGCGGGAGTGGGGGAGCAGTACTTC
CSGVAGVGEQYF
>15|TRBV6-1|NA|TRBJ1-3|NA
TGTGCCAGCAGCGGGGAAGCACTAGCTGGAAACACCATATATTTT
CASSGEALAGNTIYF
>15|TRBV6-1|NA|TRBJ1-4|NA
TGTGCCACCATAGCGGGGGACGCAACTAATGAAAAACTGTTTTTT
CATIAGDATNEKLFF
>15|TRBV5-1|few|TRBJ1-2|NA
TGCGCCAGCAGCGCGACTCAGGGGTTTAACTATGGCTACACCTTC
CASSATQGFNYGYTF
>14|TRBV30|once|TRBJ2-1|TRBD2
TGTGCCTGGAGTGTTGGTAGCGGGTACAATGAGCAGTTCTTC
CAWSVGSGYNEQFF
>14|TRBV27|NA|TRBJ2-7|NA
TGTGCCAGCAGTTTAAAGGCGGAATACTACGAGCAGTACTTC
CASSLKAEYYEQYF
>13|TRBV6-1|NA|TRBJ2-7|NA
TGTGCCAGCGTCGGGGGCCGGGACTACGAGCAGTACTTC
CASVGGRDYEQYF
>15|TRBV11-2|NA|TRBJ2-5|NA
TGTGCCAGCAGCTTAGATAGGCGGGGTGAGGAGACCCAGTACTTC
CASSLDRRGEETQYF
>14|TRBV2|NA|TRBJ1-2|TRBD1
TGTGCCAGCTTCGGGACAGGGGGAAGCTATGGCTACACCTTC
CASFGTGGSYGYTF
>14|TRBV19|NA|TRBJ2-2|NA
TGTGCCAGTAGTCTACCCCCCCGCACCGGGGAGCTGTTTTTT
CASSLPPRTGELFF
>16|TRBV4-1|NA|TRBJ1-4|NA
TGCGCCAGCAGCCAAGATATGGGGACAACTAATGAAAAACTGTTTTTT
CASSQDMGTTNEKLFF
>13|TRBV5-4|NA|TRBJ2-1|TRBD2
TGTGCCAGCAGCTTGGAGTGGACTAGCGGGGAGTTCTTC
CASSLEWTSGEFF
>13|TRBV5-5|NA|TRBJ2-1|NA
TGTGCCAGCAGCTTTACAGACAACAATGAGCAGTTCTTC
CASSFTDNNEQFF
>16|TRBV9|NA|TRBJ2-2|NA
TGTGCCAGCAGCGTAGTCGGGGATCAGAACACCGGGGAGCTGTTTTTT
CASSVVGDQNTGELFF
>12|TRBV28|NA|TRBJ1-2|NA
TGTGCCAGCAGCCGGTCTAACTATGGCTACACCTTC
CASSRSNYGYTF
>16|TRBV28|NA|TRBJ1-2|NA
TGTGCCAGCACGCCCTACGGGGCCGGCTCTAACTATGGCTACACCTTC
CASTPYGAGSNYGYTF
>14|TRBV28|NA|TRBJ2-1|TRBD1
TGTGCCAGCACTCGGGACAGTATCTACAATGAGCAGTTCTTC
CASTRDSIYNEQFF
>13|TRBV11-3|NA|TRBJ1-1|NA
TGTGCCAGCAGCTTAAAGCGGAACACTGAAGCTTTCTTT
CASSLKRNTEAFF
>16|TRBV7-2|NA|TRBJ2-7|NA
TGTGCCAGCAGCTTAGCGCAGCAGGGCCCCCCCTACGAGCAGTACTTC
CASSLAQQGPPYEQYF
>13|TRBV5-4|once|TRBJ2-5|NA
TGTGCCAGCAGCTTGGCGATGGCAGGGTCCCAGTACTTC
CASSLAMAGSQYF
>18|TRBV5-6|NA|TRBJ2-5|TRBD2
TGTGCCAGCAGCTTAGATGGGCGGGGGGCCGACGAAACGGAGACCCAGTACTTC
CASSLDGRGADETETQYF
>15|TRBV11-2|NA|TRBJ1-4|TRBD1
TGTGCCAGCAGCCCCGGGACAGGGACTAATGAAAAACTGTTTTTT
CASSPGTGTNEKLFF
>12|TRBV6-6|NA|TRBJ1-5|NA
TGTGCCAGCAGTTACGAGGTACAGCCCCAGCATTTT
CASSYEVQPQHF
>18|TRBV9|NA|TRBJ2-3|NA
TGTGCCAGCAGCGTAGGAACGGGACTTATAAAAAGCACAGATACGCAGTATTTT
CASSVGTGLIKSTDTQYF
>12|TRBV6-1|NA|TRBJ2-2|TRBD1
TGTGCCAGCAACAGGGGTTCCGGGGAGCTGTTTTTT
CASNRGSGELFF
>15|TRBV11-2|NA|TRBJ2-7|TRBD2
TGTGCCAGCAGCTTAGTAGCGGGAGGTACCTACGAGCAGTACTTC
CASSLVAGGTYEQYF
>14|TRBV9|NA|TRBJ1-2|NA
TGTGCCAGCAGCCCCCAAACCTCTAACTATGGCTACACCTTC
CASSPQTSNYGYTF
>14|TRBV7-3|NA|TRBJ1-1|NA
TGTGCCAGCAGGTTCGGGGCAGAAAACACTGAAGCTTTCTTT
CASRFGAENTEAFF
>14|TRBV5-6|once|TRBJ1-2|NA
TGTGCCAGCAGCCCGGAACAGGGTATAGGTGGCTACACCTTC
CASSPEQGIGGYTF
>14|TRBV7-2|NA|TRBJ2-1|NA
TGTGCCAGCACCTTTGGGGGGCCGTACAATGAGCAGTTCTTC
CASTFGGPYNEQFF
>12|TRBV5-6|NA|TRBJ1-5|NA
TGTGCCAGCAGCTTGGAGGGCGGGCCCCAGCATTTT
CASSLEGGPQHF
>16|TRBV11-2|NA|TRBJ1-4|NA
TGTGCCAGCAGCCCAGGACTGGGGCGGGTTAATGAAAAACTGTTTTTT
CASSPGLGRVNEKLFF
>16|TRBV5-1|NA|TRBJ2-3|NA
TGCGCCAGCACATGGGCTTGGAGCGCCGGCACAGATACGCAGTATTTT
CASTWAWSAGTDTQYF
>15|TRBV5-1|NA|TRBJ2-3|NA
TGCGCCAGCAGCTTGGGGCAGGCGGGCACAGATACGCAGTATTTT
CASSLGQAGTDTQYF
>16|TRBV28|NA|TRBJ1-1|NA
TGTGCCAGCAGTGAGACCGAGAGCATTCGGGGCACTGAAGCTTTCTTT
CASSETESIRGTEAFF
>15|TRBV12-5|few|TRBJ1-4|TRBD1
TGTGCTAGTGGCCGGGGACAGGCCCCTAATGAAAAACTGTTTTTT
CASGRGQAPNEKLFF
>14|TRBV4-1|NA|TRBJ1-2|TRBD1
TGCGCCAGCAGCCAAGTTGACAGGGGCTATGGCTACACCTTC
CASSQVDRGYGYTF
>15|TRBV7-8|NA|TRBJ1-4|NA
TGTGCCAGCAGCAACGGGGTGGGAACTAATGAAAAACTGTTTTTT
CASSNGVGTNEKLFF
>16|TRBV5-1|NA|TRBJ1-6|NA
TGCGCCAGCAGCTTGTTCAACCCCGGGCCTCTCTCACCCCTCCACTTT
CASSLFNPGPLSPLHF
>14|TRBV5-1|NA|TRBJ1-3|NA
TGCGCCAGCAGCTTGGAGGGGTTTGGAAACACCATATATTTT
CASSLEGFGNTIYF